Below are 10 T cell receptor beta chains sequenced from a single sample in a study of cytomegalovirus exposure and HLA in healthy donors. PCR was performed using 60 Vbeta and 13 Jbeta primers. Measured with immunoSEQ multiplex PCR; TCRdb has only the in-frame clones, and not every one. Altogether 90,000 to 150,000 clones are present, about three quarters being singletons, with the ten largest covering 8.2%. The sample consisted of PBMCs. These receptors all come from a woman aged 40 to 49 in good health and CMV-seropositive.

The rearrangement links TRBV27 to TRBJ2-2; D unresolved. CDR3 length: 14 residues. Germline V gene lookup returns CDR1 MNHEY and CDR2 SMNVEV (reference sequence). V was shortened by 2 bases and J by 5 bases, with 9 bases between the two germline ends. CDR3 loop: CASSLGAATGELFF. The CDR3 DNA is TGTGCCAGCAGTTTAGGTGCAGCGACCGGGGAGCTGTTTTTT.

J is TRBJ1-1 and V is TRBV11-2; no reliable D call. The CDR3 has 17 amino acids. V was cut by 5 bases and J by 2 bases, with 21 bases left in between. The V gene's germline CDR1 is SGHAT and CDR2 FQNNGV. This CDR3 reads CASSPWVSVELNTEAFF. CDR3 nucleotides: TGTGCCAGCAGCCCGTGGGTATCTGTCGAACTAAACACTGAAGCTTTCTTT.

The chain is built from TRBV5-1 and TRBJ2-5, with D tentatively TRBD2 (6 bases). The V end was cut by 0 bases, the J end by 4 bases, with 16 bases between. Looked up from germline, CDR1 is SGHRS and CDR2 is YFSETQ. CDR3 length equals 16 residues. The chain's CDR3 is CASSLVGRVGGETQYF. DNA of the CDR3: TGCGCCAGCAGCTTGGTGGGACGAGTGGGAGGAGAGACCCAGTACTTC.

CDR3 coding DNA: TGTGCCAGCAGCGACGACAGGGGGGACGAGCAGTACTTC. It codes for CASSDDRGDEQYF. The chain is built from TRBV9 and TRBJ2-7; 9 bases are a match to TRBD1. Germline CDR1 is SGDLS and CDR2 is YYNGEE. This CDR3 contains 13 residues. With V trimmed by 3 bases and J by 5 bases, 3 bases remained unmatched. Full variable domain (outside the CDR3, taken from reference TRBV9 and TRBJ2-7): DSGVTQTPKHLITATGQRVTLRCSPRSGDLSVYWYQQSLDQGLQFLIQYYNGEERAKGNILERFSAQQFPDLHSELNLSSLELGDSALYFCASSDDRGDEQYFGPGTRLTVT.

For the CDR3, the DNA is TGTGCCAGCAGCTTGGGCGCAGGGGGGAGTCAAGAGACCCAGTACTTC. The encoded protein is CASSLGAGGSQETQYF. The chain links TRBV5-4 to TRBJ2-5, with D possibly TRBD1 on 7 matching bases. Germline V gene sequence: CDR1 SGHNT, CDR2 YYREEE (reference sequence). The CDR3 sequence is 16 residues long. V was shortened by 0 bases and J by 2 bases, with 14 bases between the two germline ends.

The chain employs TRBV9 and TRBJ1-1; 9 positions match TRBD1. The CDR3 has 15 amino acids. Losses at the gene ends were 1 base for V and 0 bases for J; bases not matched to a gene: 1. From germline, CDR1 is SGDLS and CDR2 YYNGEE. The CDR3 sequence is CASSVTGGMNTEAFF. DNA of the CDR3: TGTGCCAGCAGCGTAACAGGGGGCATGAACACTGAAGCTTTCTTT.

CDR3 region: CASVTSGLTEAFF. The CDR3 DNA sequence: TGTGCCAGCGTTACTTCAGGGTTGACTGAAGCTTTCTTT. The rearrangement links TRBV28 to TRBJ1-1, with D tentatively TRBD1 (5 bases). With 8 bases removed from V and 5 bases from J, the gap between germline ends came to 15 bases. CDR3 length: 13 residues. The germline gives CDR1 MDHEN, CDR2 SYDVKM.

The chain uses TRBV7-3 and TRBJ1-1; 12 bases map to TRBD1. The CDR3 is 15 amino acids. The junction had 7 bases not matched to a gene; V was cut back by 0 bases and J by 11 bases. Germline CDR1 SGHTA, CDR2 FQGTGA. CDR3 residues: CASSLTGTGGERAFF. CDR3 coding DNA: TGTGCCAGCAGCTTAACCGGGACAGGGGGCGAGCGGGCTTTCTTT. The entire variable domain, with the rest obtained from reference TRBV7-3 and TRBJ1-1, is as follows: GAGVSQTPSNKVTEKGKYVELRCDPISGHTALYWYRQSLGQGPEFLIYFQGTGAADDSGLPNDRFFAVRPEGSVSTLKIQRTERGDSAVYLCASSLTGTGGERAFFGQGTRLTVV.

Points on this clone: The junction shows a germline mismatch at one end, possibly a read error. This rearrangement joins TRBV20-1 to TRBJ2-3, with 12 bases that match TRBD1. This CDR3 contains 11 residues. The germline gives CDR1 DFQATT, CDR2 SNEGSKA (reference sequence). The CDR3 DNA reads TGCAGTGCAAGGGACAGGGGGCGGGTGGGTTTT. The encoded protein is CSARDRGRVGF.

The rearrangement joins TRBV4-1 to TRBJ1-1; 9 nucleotides agree with TRBD1. Germline trimming cut 8 bases from V and 3 bases from J; bases unmatched to any gene: 10. Germline V gene lookup returns CDR1 MGHRA and CDR2 YSYEKL. The CDR3 sequence is 15 residues long. CDR3 sequence: CASRDRETSDTEAFF. The CDR3 DNA follows: TGCGCCAGCCGGGACAGGGAAACTTCGGACACTGAAGCTTTCTTT.